This TCR beta chain was sequenced during a study of shared clonotypes between healthy human individuals. The CDR3 contains 15 residues. With V trimmed by 5 bases and J by 2 bases, 7 bases remained unmatched. Germline CDR1 reads SEHNR; CDR2 reads FQNEAQ (reference sequence). Partitioning of CD4+ cells yielded a CD45RA+ naive subset and a CD45RA-negative memory subset. Authors' data handling: There were no quality scores in the junction-only immunoSEQ sequences, so filtering differed. The method was immunoSEQ multiplex PCR; TCRdb's version includes in-frame clones alone and lacks a portion of them. Clone size and V and J calls were adopted from that table, with D and trimming inferred from the DNA. The sample consists of roughly 760,000 clones, roughly 70% of them appearing once.

Sequencing was carried out using memory CD4+ T cells sorted from blood. Subset noted: CD45RA-negative fraction. This TCR was recovered from a woman younger than 45 in good health. The chain joins TRBV7-9 to TRBJ2-3; 7 positions match TRBD2. As DNA, the CDR3 is TGTGCCAGCAGCCGCAGCGGGGACTACACAGATACGCAGTATTTT. Its protein product is CASSRSGDYTDTQYF.